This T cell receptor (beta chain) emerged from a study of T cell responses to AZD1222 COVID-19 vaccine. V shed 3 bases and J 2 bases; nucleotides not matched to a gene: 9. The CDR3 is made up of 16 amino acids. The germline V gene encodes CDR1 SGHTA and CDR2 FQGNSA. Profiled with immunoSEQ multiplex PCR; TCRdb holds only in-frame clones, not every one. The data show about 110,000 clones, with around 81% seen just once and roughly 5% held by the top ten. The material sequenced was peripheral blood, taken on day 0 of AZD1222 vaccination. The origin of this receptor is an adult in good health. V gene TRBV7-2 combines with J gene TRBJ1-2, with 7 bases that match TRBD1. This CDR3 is CASSFGGTESNYGYTF. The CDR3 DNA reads TGTGCCAGCAGCTTCGGGGGGACAGAGAGCAACTATGGCTACACCTTC.